Below, 13 T cell receptor beta chains from the same sample are listed, as sequenced in a study of T cells in Graves' hyperthyroidism and ophthalmopathy. RNA transcripts gave rise to amplified TCR beta CDR3 regions. Carried out on the TCR CDR3, a first-round RT-PCR used the HTBI primer set. TCRdb re-derived calls from the multiplex PCR reads in MiXCR, one entry per CDR3 protein. Of about 530,000 distinct CDR3 sequences listed, 15% to 20% are singletons. The sequenced sample was blood. These receptors were taken from a woman aged 18-35 years with Graves' ophthalmopathy.

This clonotype showed up just a few times. The J gene is TRBJ1-4, the V gene TRBV3-1; 8 nucleotides match TRBD1. Germline trimming cut 0 bases from V and 4 bases from J; bases unmatched to any gene: 10. The CDR3 is 18 residues long. The germline V gene encodes CDR1 LGHDT and CDR2 YNNKEL (reference sequence). The CDR3, as DNA: TGTGCCAGCAGCCAAGATTTTCCCAGGGGGCTTAGTAATGAAAAACTGTTTTTT. It is translated as CASSQDFPRGLSNEKLFF.

This chain uses TRBV18 with TRBJ1-2; no clear D. V gave up 3 bases and J gave up 1 base, with 12 bases separating them. Germline lookup yields CDR1 KGHSH and CDR2 LQKENI. The CDR3 is 15 residues long. The CDR3 nucleotides read TGTGCCAGCTCACCCCGGGAGCTCTTTAACTATGGCTACACCTTC. It specifies CASSPRELFNYGYTF.

This clonotype has just a few counts. The genes are TRBV4-2 and TRBJ1-1; 9 nucleotides align to TRBD1. Germline values: CDR1 LGHNA, CDR2 YNFKEQ. There are 15 residues in the CDR3. Unmatched junction bases numbered 0, after V lost 1 base and J lost 0 bases. The CDR3 nucleotides are TGTGCCAGCAGCCAAGGGACAGGGGTGAACACTGAAGCTTTCTTT. Translation: CASSQGTGVNTEAFF.

This clonotype was observed a single time. The rearrangement joins TRBV9 to TRBJ2-2, with D possibly being TRBD1 or TRBD2 (6 bases each). Germline CDR1 is SGDLS and CDR2 is YYNGEE. This CDR3 has 16 residues. With 4 bases removed from V and 8 bases from J, the gap between germline ends came to 21 bases. The CDR3 sequence: CASSRSYGGDLGELFF. The CDR3 nucleotides are TGTGCCAGCAGCCGCTCGTACGGGGGCGATTTAGGGGAGCTGTTTTTT.

The table lists this clonotype with many counts. The chain uses TRBV2 and TRBJ1-6, with D possibly matching TRBD1 (6 bases). The CDR3 sequence is 13 residues long. Germline loops: CDR1 SNHLY, CDR2 FYNNEI. The V gene lost 6 bases and the J gene lost 10 bases, with 13 bases spanning the gap. CDR3 loop: CASRSWGQSPLHF. The CDR3 DNA sequence: TGTGCCAGCAGATCTTGGGGGCAATCACCCCTCCACTTT.

This clonotype was seen more than once but under ten times. This chain links TRBV30 with TRBJ1-6; D perhaps matches TRBD1 (6 bases). Germline V gene data show CDR1 as GTSNPN and CDR2 as SVGIG (reference sequence). The CDR3 is made up of 15 amino acids. With 3 bases removed from V and 3 bases from J, the gap between germline ends came to 12 bases. Here the CDR3 reads CAWRRRGGYNSPLHF. The CDR3 DNA reads as TGTGCCTGGAGGCGGCGAGGGGGCTATAATTCACCCCTCCACTTT.

The sample holds many counts of this clonotype. The chain combines TRBV7-9 with TRBJ2-5; D gene ambiguous. V lost 1 base to trimming and J lost 14 bases, with 17 bases between them. The germline V gene has CDR1 SEHNR and CDR2 FQNEAQ (reference sequence). The CDR3 has 13 residues. The CDR3 sequence is CASSLDPGDPFYF. The CDR3, as DNA: TGTGCCAGCAGCTTAGACCCCGGTGACCCGTTTTACTTC.

This clonotype occurred many times. This chain links TRBV28 with TRBJ2-7; D gene unclear. Germline CDR1 and CDR2: MDHEN and SYDVKM. V dropped 6 bases and J dropped 1 base, with 7 bases sitting between them. The CDR3 has 12 residues. CDR3 loop: CASRPRSYEQYF. In DNA, the CDR3 is TGTGCCAGCAGACCTCGATCCTACGAGCAGTACTTC.

This clonotype came up many times. The chain joins TRBV28 to TRBJ1-2; a possible D gene is TRBD1 (5 bases). The CDR3 runs to 15 residues. V lost 2 bases and J 3 bases, leaving 13 bases between the germline ends. The germline V gene has CDR1 MDHEN and CDR2 SYDVKM. CDR3 DNA sequence: TGTGCCAGCAGTTTAGAACGGGGCGTTGACTATGGCTACACCTTC. It yields the protein CASSLERGVDYGYTF.

This clonotype was seen at least ten times. The chain is built from TRBV5-1 and TRBJ2-1, with a weak D call TRBD2 (6 bases). Germline V gene lookup returns CDR1 SGHRS and CDR2 YFSETQ. V lost 0 bases to trimming and J lost 6 bases, with 13 bases between them. The length of the CDR3 is 15 residues. CDR3 nucleotides: TGCGCCAGCAGCTTGGAGGTAGCGGTTCCCAATGAGCAGTTCTTC. This codes for CASSLEVAVPNEQFF. Based on the CDR3 plus reference TRBV5-1 and TRBJ2-1, the full variable domain is KAGVTQTPRYLIKTRGQQVTLSCSPISGHRSVSWYQQTPGQGLQFLFEYFSETQRNKGNFPGRFSGRQFSNSRSEMNVSTLELGDSALYLCASSLEVAVPNEQFFGPGTRLTVL.

The V gene is TRBV5-1, the J gene TRBJ2-5; no clear D gene. The CDR3 spans 14 residues. Germline V CDR1 and CDR2: SGHRS, YFSETQ. Trimming removed 4 bases at V and 5 bases at J, with 15 bases between. The CDR3 DNA is TGCGCCAGCAGCCCCCCGGATAAGAGGGAGACCCAGTACTTC. Protein: CASSPPDKRETQYF. The complete variable domain, with remaining parts taken from reference TRBV5-1 and TRBJ2-5, reads KAGVTQTPRYLIKTRGQQVTLSCSPISGHRSVSWYQQTPGQGLQFLFEYFSETQRNKGNFPGRFSGRQFSNSRSEMNVSTLELGDSALYLCASSPPDKRETQYFGPGTRLLVL.

Only a few counts were recorded for this clonotype. The V and J genes are TRBV28 and TRBJ1-1; tentative D call: TRBD1 (6 bases). The V gene lost 7 bases and the J gene lost 5 bases, with 17 bases spanning the gap. This CDR3 contains 14 residues. CDR1 is MDHEN, CDR2 SYDVKM, per germline. The CDR3 loop reads CASTPRGGWTEAFF. The DNA of the CDR3 is TGTGCCAGCACCCCAAGGGGGGGTTGGACTGAAGCTTTCTTT.

This clonotype was seen more than once but under ten times. V and J are TRBV12-3 or TRBV12-4 and TRBJ2-1; TRBD2 is a possible D gene (5 bases). This CDR3 contains 14 residues. The V and J ends lost 8 bases and 2 bases respectively, with 13 bases between them. The CDR3 region has the DNA TGTGCCAGCGGGGAGAGCGGACCCTACAATGAGCAGTTCTTC. This codes for CASGESGPYNEQFF.